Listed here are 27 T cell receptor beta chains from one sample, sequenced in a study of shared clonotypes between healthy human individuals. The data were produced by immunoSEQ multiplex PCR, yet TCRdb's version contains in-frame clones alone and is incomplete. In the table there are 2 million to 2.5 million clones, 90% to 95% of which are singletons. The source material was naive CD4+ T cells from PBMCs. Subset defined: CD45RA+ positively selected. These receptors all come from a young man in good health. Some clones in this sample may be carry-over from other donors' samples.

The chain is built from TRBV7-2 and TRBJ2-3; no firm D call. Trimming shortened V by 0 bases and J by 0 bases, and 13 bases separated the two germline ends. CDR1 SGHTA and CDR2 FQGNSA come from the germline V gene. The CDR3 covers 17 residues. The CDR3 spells CASSLAGPVTSTDTQYF. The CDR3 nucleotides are TGTGCCAGCAGCTTAGCAGGGCCGGTGACTAGCACAGATACGCAGTATTTT.

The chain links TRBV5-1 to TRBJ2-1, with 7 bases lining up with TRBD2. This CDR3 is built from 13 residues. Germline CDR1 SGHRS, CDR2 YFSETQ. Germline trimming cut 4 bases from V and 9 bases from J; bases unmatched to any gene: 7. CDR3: CASSPSRGVEQFF. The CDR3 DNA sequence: TGCGCCAGCAGCCCGTCCCGGGGGGTTGAGCAGTTCTTC.

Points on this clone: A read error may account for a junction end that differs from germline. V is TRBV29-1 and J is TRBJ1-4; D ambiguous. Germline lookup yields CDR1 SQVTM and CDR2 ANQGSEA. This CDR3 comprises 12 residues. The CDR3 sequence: CSVGRADENLFF. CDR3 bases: TGCAGCGTTGGTAGGGCGGATGAAAACCTGTTTTTT. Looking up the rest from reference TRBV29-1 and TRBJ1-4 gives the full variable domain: SAVISQKPSRDICQRGTSLTIQCQVDSQVTMMFWYRQQPGQSLTLIATANQGSEATYESGFVIDKFPISRPNLTFSTLTVSNMSPEDSSIYLCSVGRADENLFFGSGTQLSVL.

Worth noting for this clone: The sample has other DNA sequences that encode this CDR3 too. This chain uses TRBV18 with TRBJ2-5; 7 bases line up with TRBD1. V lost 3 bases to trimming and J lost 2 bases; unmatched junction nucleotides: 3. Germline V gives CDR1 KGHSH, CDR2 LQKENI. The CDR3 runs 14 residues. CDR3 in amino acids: CASSPLGQQETQYF. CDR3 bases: TGTGCCAGCTCACCCTTGGGACAGCAAGAGACCCAGTACTTC.

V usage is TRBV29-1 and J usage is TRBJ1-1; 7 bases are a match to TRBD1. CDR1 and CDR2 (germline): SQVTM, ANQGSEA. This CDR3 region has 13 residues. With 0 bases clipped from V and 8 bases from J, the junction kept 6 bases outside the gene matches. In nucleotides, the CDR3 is TGCAGCGTTGAAGAGGACAGGCGTCTAGAAGCTTTCTTT. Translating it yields CSVEEDRRLEAFF.

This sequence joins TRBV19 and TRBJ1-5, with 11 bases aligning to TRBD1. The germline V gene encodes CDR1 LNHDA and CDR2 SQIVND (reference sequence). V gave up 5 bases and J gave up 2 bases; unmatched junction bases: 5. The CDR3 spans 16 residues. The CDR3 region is CASSARTGGGNQPQHF. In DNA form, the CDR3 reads TGTGCCAGTAGTGCGAGGACAGGGGGCGGCAATCAGCCCCAGCATTTT. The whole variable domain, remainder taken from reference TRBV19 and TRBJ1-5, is DGGITQSPKYLFRKEGQNVTLSCEQNLNHDAMYWYRQDPGQGLRLIYYSQIVNDFQKGDIAEGYSVSREKKESFPLTVTSAQKNPTAFYLCASSARTGGGNQPQHFGDGTRLSIL.

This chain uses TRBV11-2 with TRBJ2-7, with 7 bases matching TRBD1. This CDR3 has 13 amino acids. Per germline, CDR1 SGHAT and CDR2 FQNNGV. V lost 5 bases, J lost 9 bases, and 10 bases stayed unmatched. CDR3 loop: CASSPGHRGRQYF. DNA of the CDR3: TGTGCCAGCAGCCCGGGACACAGGGGAAGGCAGTACTTC.

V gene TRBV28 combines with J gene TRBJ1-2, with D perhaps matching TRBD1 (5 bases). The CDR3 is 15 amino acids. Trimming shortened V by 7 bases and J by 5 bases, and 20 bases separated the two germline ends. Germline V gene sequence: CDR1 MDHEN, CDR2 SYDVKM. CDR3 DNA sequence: TGTGCCAGCAACCCATGGCAGGGAGGTTCATATGGCTACACCTTC. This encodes CASNPWQGGSYGYTF.

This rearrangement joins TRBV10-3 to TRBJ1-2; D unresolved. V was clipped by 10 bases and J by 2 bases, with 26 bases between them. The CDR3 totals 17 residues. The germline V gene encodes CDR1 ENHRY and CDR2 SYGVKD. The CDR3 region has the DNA TGTGCCACCACACCAACCTTACAACAGCTGACAAACTATGGCTACACCTTC. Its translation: CATTPTLQQLTNYGYTF.

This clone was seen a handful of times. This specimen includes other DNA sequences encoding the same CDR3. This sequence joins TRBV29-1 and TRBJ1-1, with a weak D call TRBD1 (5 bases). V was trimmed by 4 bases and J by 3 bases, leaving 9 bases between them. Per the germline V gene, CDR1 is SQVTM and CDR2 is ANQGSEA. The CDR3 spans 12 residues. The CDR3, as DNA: TGCAGCGTTGTGGGGGGATACACTGAAGCTTTCTTT. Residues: CSVVGGYTEAFF.

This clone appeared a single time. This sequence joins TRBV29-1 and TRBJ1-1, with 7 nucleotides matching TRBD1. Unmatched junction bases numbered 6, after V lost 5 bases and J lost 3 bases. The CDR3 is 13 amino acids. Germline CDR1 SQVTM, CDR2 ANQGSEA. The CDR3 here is CSVPGRGHTEAFF. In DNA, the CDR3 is TGCAGCGTTCCAGGGAGGGGGCACACTGAAGCTTTCTTT.

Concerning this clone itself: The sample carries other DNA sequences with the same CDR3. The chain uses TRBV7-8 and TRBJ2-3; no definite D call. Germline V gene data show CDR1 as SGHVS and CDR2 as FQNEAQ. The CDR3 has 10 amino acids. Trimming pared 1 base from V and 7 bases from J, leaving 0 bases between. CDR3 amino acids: CASSLDTQYF. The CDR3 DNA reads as TGTGCCAGCAGCTTAGATACGCAGTATTTT.

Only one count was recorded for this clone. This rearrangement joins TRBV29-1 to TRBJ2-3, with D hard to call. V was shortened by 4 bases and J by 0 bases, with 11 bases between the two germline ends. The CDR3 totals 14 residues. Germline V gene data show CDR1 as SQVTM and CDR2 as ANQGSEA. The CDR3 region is CSVGGSTSTDTQYF. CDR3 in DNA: TGCAGCGTTGGCGGTAGTACTAGCACAGATACGCAGTATTTT.

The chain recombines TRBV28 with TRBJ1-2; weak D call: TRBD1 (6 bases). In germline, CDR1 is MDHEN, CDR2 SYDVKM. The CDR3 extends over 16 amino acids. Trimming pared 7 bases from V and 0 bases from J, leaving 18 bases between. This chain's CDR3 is CASIHGGGKTNYGYTF. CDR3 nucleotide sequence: TGTGCCAGCATCCACGGGGGGGGCAAAACTAACTATGGCTACACCTTC.

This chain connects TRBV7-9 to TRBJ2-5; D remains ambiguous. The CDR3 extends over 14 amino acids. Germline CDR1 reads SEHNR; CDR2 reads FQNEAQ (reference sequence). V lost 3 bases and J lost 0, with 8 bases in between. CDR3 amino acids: CASSFARDQETQYF. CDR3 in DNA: TGTGCCAGCAGCTTTGCCCGGGACCAAGAGACCCAGTACTTC.

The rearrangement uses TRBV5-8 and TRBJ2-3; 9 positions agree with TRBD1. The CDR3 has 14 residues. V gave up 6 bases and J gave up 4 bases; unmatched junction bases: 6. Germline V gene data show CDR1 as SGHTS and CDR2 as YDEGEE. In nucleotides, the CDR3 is TGTGCCAGCATACCACAGGGGGCGTCAGATACGCAGTATTTT. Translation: CASIPQGASDTQYF.

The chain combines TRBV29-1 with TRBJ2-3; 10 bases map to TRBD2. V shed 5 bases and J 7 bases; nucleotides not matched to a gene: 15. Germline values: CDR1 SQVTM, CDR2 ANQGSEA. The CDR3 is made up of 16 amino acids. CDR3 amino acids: CSVTTLAGGRINTQYF. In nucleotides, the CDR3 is TGCAGCGTTACTACCTTAGCGGGAGGACGCATAAATACGCAGTATTTT.

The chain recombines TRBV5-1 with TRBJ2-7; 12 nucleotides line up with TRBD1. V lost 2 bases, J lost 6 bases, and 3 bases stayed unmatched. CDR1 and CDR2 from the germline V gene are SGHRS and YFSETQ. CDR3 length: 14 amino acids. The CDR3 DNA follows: TGCGCCAGCAGCTTCCGGGACAGGGGGCTCGAGCAGTACTTC. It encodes CASSFRDRGLEQYF.

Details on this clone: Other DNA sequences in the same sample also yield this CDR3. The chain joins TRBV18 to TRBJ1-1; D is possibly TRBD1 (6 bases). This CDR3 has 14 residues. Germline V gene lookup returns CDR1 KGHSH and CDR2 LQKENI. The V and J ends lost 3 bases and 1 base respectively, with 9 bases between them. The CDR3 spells CASSPRQENTEAFF. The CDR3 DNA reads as TGTGCCAGCTCACCCAGACAGGAGAACACTGAAGCTTTCTTT. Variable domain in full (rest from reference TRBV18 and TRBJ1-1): NAGVMQNPRHLVRRRGQEARLRCSPMKGHSHVYWYRQLPEEGLKFMVYLQKENIIDESGMPKERFSAEFPKEGPSILRIQQVVRGDSAAYFCASSPRQENTEAFFGQGTRLTVV.

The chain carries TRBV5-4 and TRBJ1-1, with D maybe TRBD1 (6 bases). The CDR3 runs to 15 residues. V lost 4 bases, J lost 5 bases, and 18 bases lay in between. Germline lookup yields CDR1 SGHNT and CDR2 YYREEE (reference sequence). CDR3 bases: TGTGCCAGCAGCCGGAGAGGGGGTGGGTCGACTGAAGCTTTCTTT. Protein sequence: CASSRRGGGSTEAFF.

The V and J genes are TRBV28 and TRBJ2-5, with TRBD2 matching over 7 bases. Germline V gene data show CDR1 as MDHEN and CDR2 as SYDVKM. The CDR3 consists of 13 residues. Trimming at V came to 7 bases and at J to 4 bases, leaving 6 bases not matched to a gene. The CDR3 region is CASIPWGGETQYF. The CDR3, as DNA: TGTGCCAGCATCCCTTGGGGGGGAGAGACCCAGTACTTC.

The CDR3 DNA sequence: TGTGCTAGTGGTTTAGCCGGGACTAGCGGGAGGGCCTGGGCCGGGGAGCTGTTTTTT. It specifies CASGLAGTSGRAWAGELFF. V and J are TRBV12-5 and TRBJ2-2, with TRBD2 identical over 16 bases. V lost 3 bases to trimming and J lost 6 bases; unmatched junction nucleotides: 10. The CDR3 has 19 amino acids. Germline CDR1 LGHNT, CDR2 FRNRAP. The whole variable domain, remainder taken from reference TRBV12-5 and TRBJ2-2, is DARVTQTPRHKVTEMGQEVTMRCQPILGHNTVFWYRQTMMQGLELLAYFRNRAPLDDSGMPKDRFSAEMPDATLATLKIQPSEPRDSAVYFCASGLAGTSGRAWAGELFFGEGSRLTVL.

The chain's CDR3 is CAWSRDRALQEQYF. DNA of the CDR3: TGTGCCTGGAGCCGGGACAGGGCCCTCCAGGAGCAGTACTTC. The chain is built from TRBV30 and TRBJ2-7, with 9 bases fitting TRBD1. The germline V gene encodes CDR1 GTSNPN and CDR2 SVGIG (reference sequence). The CDR3 runs 14 residues. J gave up 7 bases and V 3 bases, and 10 bases lay outside the gene matches.

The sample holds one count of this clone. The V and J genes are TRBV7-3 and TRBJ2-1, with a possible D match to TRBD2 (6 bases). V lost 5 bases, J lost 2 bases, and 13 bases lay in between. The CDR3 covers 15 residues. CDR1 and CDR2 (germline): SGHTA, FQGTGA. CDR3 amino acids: CASSLMTSPYNEQFF. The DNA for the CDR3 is TGTGCCAGCAGCCTAATGACTAGTCCCTACAATGAGCAGTTCTTC.

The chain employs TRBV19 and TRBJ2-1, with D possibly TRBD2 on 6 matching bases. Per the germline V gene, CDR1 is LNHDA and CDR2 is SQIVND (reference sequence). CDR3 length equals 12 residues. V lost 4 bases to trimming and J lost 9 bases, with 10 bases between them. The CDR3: CASSTGVGEQFF. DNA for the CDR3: TGTGCCAGTAGTACGGGGGTAGGTGAGCAGTTCTTC.

CDR3 sequence: CASSPLLEGADEQYF. The CDR3 nucleotides are TGTGCCAGCTCACCACTCCTAGAGGGGGCTGACGAGCAGTACTTC. The gene calls are TRBV18 and TRBJ2-7, with 7 bases that match TRBD1. The CDR3 covers 15 residues. V was clipped by 1 base and J by 5 bases; unmatched bases: 8. Germline V gene data show CDR1 as KGHSH and CDR2 as LQKENI.

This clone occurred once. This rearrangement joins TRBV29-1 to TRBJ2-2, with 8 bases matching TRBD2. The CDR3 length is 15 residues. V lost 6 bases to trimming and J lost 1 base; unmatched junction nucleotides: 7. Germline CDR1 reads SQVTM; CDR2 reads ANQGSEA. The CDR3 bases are TGCAGCGTCGCCGGGACTAGGGGGAACACCGGGGAGCTGTTTTTT. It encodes CSVAGTRGNTGELFF.